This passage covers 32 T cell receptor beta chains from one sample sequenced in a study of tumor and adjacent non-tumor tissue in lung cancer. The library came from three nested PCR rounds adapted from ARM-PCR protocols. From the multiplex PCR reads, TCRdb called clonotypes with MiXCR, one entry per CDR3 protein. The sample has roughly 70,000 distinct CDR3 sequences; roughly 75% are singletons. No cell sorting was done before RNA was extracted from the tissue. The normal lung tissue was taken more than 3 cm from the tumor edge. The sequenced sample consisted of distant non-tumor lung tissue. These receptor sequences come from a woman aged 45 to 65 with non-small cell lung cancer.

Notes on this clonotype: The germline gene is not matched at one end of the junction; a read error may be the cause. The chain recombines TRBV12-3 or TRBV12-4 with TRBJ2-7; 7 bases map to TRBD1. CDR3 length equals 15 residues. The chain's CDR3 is CANSEGQTVFYEQYF. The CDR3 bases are TGTGCCAACAGTGAGGGACAGACTGTCTTCTACGAGCAGTACTTC.

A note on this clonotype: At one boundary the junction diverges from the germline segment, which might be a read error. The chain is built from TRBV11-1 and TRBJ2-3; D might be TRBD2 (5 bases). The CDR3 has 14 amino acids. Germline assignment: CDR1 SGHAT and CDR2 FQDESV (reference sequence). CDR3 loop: CTSSLATGIDTQYF. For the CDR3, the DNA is TGTACCAGCAGTTTAGCGACCGGGATAGATACGCAGTATTTT.

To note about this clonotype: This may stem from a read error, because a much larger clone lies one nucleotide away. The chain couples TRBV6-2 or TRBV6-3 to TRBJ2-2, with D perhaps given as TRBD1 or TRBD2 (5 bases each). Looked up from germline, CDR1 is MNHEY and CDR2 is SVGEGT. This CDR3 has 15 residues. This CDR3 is CASSYLVEEVGDLFF. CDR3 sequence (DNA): TGTGCCAGCAGTTACCTTGTGGAGGAGGTCGGGGACCTGTTTTTT.

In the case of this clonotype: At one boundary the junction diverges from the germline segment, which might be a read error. The CDR3, as DNA: TGTGTCAGCAGTTACTCGTTTGGGGGCCCAGGAGAGACTCAGTACTTC. This gives the protein CVSSYSFGGPGETQYF. The chain couples TRBV6-2 or TRBV6-3 to TRBJ2-5; D is perhaps TRBD1 (6 bases). This CDR3 spans 16 amino acids. The germline V gene encodes CDR1 MNHEY and CDR2 SVGEGT.

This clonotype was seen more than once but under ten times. CDR3 nucleotides: TGTGCCAGTAGTCACTGGGCAACCGGAGTATCTCAGCCCCAGCATTTT. Protein sequence: CASSHWATGVSQPQHF. The chain has TRBV19 and TRBJ1-5; D is ambiguous. The V gene's germline CDR1 is LNHDA and CDR2 SQIVND (reference sequence). The V and J ends lost 5 bases and 6 bases respectively, with 20 bases between them. The CDR3 totals 16 residues.

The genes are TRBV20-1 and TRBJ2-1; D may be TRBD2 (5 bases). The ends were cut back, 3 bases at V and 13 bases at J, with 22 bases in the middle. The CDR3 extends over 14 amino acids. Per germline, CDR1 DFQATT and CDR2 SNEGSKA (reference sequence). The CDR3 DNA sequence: TGCAGTGCTAGTGGGAGATACTCATACAATGGTCAGTTCTTC. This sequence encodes CSASGRYSYNGQFF.

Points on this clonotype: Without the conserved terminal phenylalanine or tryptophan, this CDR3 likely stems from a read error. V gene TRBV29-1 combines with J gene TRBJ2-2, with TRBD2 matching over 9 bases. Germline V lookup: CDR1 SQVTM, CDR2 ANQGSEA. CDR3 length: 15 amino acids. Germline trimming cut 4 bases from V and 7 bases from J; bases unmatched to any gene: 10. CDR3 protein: CSVVLLAGGLGELFS. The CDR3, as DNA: TGCAGCGTTGTTCTCCTGGCGGGAGGGCTCGGGGAGCTGTTTTCT.

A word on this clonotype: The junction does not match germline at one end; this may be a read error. CDR3 region: CASNLGTSGTSGTQHF. The CDR3 bases are TGTGCCAGCAATCTTGGGACTAGCGGGACCTCGGGGACCCAGCACTTC. This rearrangement joins TRBV11-2 to TRBJ2-5; 13 bases align to TRBD2. CDR1 SGHAT and CDR2 FQNNGV come from the germline V gene. The CDR3 spans 16 residues.

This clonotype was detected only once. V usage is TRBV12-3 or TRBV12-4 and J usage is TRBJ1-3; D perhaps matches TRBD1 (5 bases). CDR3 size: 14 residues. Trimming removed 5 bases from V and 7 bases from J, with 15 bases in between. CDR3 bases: TGTGCCAGCAGTCCACCGGGACTGGGGAACACCATATATTTT. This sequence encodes CASSPPGLGNTIYF.

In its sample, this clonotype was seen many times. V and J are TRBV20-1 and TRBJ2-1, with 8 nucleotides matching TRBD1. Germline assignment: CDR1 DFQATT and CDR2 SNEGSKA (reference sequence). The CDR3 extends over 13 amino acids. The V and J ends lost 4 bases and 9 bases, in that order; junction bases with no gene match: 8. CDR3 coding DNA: TGCAGTGCTATTGGACAGGGAAATACTGAGCAGTTCTTC. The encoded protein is CSAIGQGNTEQFF.

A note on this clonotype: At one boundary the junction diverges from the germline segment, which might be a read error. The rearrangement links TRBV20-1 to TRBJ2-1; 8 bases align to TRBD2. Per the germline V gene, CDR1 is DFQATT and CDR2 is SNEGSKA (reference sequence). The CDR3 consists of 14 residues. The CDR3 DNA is TGCAATGCTAACGGGAGGGCCTCCTACAATGAGCAGTTCTTT. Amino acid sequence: CNANGRASYNEQFF.

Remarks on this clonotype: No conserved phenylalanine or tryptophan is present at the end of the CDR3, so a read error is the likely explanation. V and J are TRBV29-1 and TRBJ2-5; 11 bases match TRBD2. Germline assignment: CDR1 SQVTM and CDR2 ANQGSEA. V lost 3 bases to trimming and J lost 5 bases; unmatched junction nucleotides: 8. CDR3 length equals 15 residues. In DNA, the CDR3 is TGCAGCGTTGACCCACTAGCGGGAGTATTCGAGACCCAGTACCTT. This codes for CSVDPLAGVFETQYL.

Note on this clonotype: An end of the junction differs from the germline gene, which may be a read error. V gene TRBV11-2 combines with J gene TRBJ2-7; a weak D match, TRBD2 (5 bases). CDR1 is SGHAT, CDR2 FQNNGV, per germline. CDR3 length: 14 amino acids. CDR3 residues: CASSLALGLGKQYF. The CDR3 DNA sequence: TGCGCCAGCAGCTTAGCACTAGGTTTAGGTAAGCAGTACTTC.

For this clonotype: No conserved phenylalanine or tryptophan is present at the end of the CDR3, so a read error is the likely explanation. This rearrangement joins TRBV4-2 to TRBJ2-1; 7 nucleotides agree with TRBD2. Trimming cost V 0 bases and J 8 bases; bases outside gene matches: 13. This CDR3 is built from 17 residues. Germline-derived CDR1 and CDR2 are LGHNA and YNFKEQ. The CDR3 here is CASSQDSTSWGLYEQFL. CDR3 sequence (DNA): TGTGCCAGCAGCCAAGATTCGACTAGCTGGGGTTTGTATGAGCAGTTCTTA.

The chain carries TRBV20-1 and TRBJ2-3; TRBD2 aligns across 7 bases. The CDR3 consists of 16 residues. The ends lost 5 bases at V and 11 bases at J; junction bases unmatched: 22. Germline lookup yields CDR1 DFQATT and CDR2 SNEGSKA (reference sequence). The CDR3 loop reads CSADGLSGASTHMQYF. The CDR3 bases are TGCAGTGCTGACGGGTTAAGCGGGGCCAGCACACATATGCAGTATTTT.

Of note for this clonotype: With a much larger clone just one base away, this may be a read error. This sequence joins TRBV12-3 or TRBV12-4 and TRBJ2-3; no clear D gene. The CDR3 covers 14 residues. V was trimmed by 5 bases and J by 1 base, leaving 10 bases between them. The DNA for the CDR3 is TGTGCCAGCAGTCTCTTGAGGCGCACAGATACGCAGTATTTT. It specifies CASSLLRRTDTQYF.

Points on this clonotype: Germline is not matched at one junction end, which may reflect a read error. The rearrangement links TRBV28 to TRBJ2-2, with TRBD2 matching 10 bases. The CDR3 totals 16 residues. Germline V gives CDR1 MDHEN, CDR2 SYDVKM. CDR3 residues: CTSSSSRLAGTGELFF. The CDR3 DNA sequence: TGTACCAGCAGTTCCTCCCGACTAGCGGGCACGGGGGAGCTGTTTTTT.

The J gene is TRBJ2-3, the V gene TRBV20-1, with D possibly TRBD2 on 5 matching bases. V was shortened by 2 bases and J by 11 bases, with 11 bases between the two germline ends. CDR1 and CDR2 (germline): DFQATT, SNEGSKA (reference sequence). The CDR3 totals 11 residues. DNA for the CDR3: TGCAGTGCTAGACTTCGGGGAGTGCAGTATTTT. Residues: CSARLRGVQYF.

Written as DNA, the CDR3 is TGTGCCAGTGGGAGGGGGGTATGTATTCCGACTGAGCAGTTCTTC. Amino acids: CASGRGVCIPTEQFF. The chain recombines TRBV11-2 with TRBJ2-1; tentative D call: TRBD2 (7 bases). The CDR3 consists of 15 residues. V was shortened by 9 bases and J by 9 bases, with 24 bases between the two germline ends. Germline V gives CDR1 SGHAT, CDR2 FQNNGV.

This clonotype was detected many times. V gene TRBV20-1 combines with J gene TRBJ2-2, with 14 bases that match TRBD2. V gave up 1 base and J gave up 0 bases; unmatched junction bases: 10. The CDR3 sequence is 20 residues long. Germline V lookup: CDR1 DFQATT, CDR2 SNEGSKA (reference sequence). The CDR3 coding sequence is TGCAGTGCTAGAGCTGGGGGACTAGCGGGAGTGGCGCCGAACACCGGGGAGCTGTTTTTT. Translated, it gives CSARAGGLAGVAPNTGELFF.

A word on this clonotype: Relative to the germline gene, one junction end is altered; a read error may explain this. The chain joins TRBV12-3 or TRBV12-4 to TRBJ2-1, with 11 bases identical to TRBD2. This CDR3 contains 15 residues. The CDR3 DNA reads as TGTGCCAGCAGTTTTTCTAGCGGGAGGTGGGATGAACAGTTCTTC. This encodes CASSFSSGRWDEQFF.

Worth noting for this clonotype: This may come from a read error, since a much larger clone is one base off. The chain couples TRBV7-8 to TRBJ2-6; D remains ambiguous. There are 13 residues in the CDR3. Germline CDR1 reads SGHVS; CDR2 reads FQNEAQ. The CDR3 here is CAISLAGANVLTF. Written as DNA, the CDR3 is TGTGCCATCAGCTTAGCTGGGGCCAACGTCCTGACTTTC.

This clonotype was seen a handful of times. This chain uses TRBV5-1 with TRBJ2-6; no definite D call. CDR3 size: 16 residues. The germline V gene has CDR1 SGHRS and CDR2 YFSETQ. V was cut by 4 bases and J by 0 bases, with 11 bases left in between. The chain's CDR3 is CASSLSSGSGANVLTF. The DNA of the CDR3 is TGCGCCAGCAGCCTAAGCTCGGGCTCTGGGGCCAACGTCCTGACTTTC.

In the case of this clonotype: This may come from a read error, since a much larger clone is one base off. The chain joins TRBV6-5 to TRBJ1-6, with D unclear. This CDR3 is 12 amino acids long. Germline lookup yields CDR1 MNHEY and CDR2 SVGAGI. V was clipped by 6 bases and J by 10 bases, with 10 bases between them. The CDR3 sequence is CASRSPWSPLHF. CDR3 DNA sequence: TGTGCCAGCAGATCCCCGTGGTCACCCCTCCACTTT.

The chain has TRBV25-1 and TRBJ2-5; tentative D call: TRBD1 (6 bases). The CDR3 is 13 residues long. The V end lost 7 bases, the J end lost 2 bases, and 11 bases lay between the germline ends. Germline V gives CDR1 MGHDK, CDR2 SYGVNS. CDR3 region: CASNQGSQETQYF. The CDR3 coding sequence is TGTGCCAGCAATCAGGGGTCGCAAGAGACCCAGTACTTC.

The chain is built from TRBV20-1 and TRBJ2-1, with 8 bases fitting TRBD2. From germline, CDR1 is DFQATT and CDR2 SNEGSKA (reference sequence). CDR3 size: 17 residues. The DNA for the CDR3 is TGCAGCGTTAGGATCCCGGGACTAGTGGGAGTGGGCAATGAGCAGTTCTTC. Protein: CSVRIPGLVGVGNEQFF.

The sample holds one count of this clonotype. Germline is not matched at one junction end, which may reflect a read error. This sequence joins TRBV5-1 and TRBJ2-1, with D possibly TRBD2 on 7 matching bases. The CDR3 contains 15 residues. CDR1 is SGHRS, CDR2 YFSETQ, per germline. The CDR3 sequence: CTSSLGQGGDNEQFF. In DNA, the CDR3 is TGCACCAGTAGCTTGGGACAAGGGGGGGACAATGAGCAGTTCTTC.

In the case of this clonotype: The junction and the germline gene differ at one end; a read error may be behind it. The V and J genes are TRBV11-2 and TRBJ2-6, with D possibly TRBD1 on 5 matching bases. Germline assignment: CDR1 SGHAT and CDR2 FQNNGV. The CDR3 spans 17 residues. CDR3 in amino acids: CTSSLTYRSSGANVPTF. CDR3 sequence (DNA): TGTACCAGCAGCTTGACTTACAGGAGCTCTGGGGCCAACGTCCCGACTTTC.

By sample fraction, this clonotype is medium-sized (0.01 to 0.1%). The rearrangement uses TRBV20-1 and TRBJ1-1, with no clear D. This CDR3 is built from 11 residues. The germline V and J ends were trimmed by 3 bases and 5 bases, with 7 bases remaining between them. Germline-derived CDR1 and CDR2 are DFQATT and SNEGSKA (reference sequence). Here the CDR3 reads CSASRETEAFF. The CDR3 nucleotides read TGCAGTGCTAGTCGGGAGACTGAAGCTTTCTTT.

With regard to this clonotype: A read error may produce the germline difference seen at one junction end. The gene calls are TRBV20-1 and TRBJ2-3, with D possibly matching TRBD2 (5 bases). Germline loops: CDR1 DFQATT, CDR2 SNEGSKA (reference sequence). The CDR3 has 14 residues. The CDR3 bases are TGCTGTGCTAGAGAGGCTAGCAGTCCAGATACGCAGTATTTC. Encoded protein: CCAREASSPDTQYF.

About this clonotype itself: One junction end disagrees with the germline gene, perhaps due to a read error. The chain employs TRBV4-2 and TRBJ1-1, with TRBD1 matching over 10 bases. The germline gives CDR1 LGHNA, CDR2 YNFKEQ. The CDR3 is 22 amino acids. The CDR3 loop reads CASIQDWPGQGSTRCTSTEAFF. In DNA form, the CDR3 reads TGTGCCAGCATCCAAGATTGGCCGGGACAGGGGTCTACACGTTGTACTTCCACTGAAGCTTTCTTT.

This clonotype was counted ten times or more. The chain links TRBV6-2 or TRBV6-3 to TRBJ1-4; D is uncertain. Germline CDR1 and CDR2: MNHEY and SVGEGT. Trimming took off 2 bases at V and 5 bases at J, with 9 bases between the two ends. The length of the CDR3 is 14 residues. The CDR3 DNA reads TGTGCCAGCAGTTACGCTGGAGAGAATGAAAAACTGTTTTTT. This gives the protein CASSYAGENEKLFF.